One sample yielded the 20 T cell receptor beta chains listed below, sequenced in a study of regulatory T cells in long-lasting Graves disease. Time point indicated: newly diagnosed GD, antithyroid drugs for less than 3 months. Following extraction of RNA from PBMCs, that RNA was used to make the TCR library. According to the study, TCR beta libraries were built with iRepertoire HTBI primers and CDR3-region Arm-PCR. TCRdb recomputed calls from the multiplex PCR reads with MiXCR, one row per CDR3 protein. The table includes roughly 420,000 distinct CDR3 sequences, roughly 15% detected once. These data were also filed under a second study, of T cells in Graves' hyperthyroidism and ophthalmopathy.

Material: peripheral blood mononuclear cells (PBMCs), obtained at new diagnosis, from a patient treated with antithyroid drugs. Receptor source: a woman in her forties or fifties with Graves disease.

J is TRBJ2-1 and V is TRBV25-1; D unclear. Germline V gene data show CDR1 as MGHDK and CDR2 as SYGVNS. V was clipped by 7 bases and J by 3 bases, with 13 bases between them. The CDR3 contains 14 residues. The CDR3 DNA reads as TGTGCCAGCATACCGCGCGGTCGCTACAATGAGCAGTTCTTC. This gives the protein CASIPRGRYNEQFF.

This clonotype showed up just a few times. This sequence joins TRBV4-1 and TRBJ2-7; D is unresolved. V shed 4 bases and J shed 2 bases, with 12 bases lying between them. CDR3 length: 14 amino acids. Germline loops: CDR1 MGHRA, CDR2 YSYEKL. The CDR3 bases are TGCGCCAGCAGCCCCCGGGCCCCTACCTACGAGCAGTACTTC. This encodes CASSPRAPTYEQYF.

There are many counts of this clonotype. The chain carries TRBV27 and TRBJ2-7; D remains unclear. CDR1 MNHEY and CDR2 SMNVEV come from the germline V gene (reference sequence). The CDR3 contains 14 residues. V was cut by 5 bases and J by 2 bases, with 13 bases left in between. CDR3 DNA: TGTGCCAGCAGTCCCGGTCCAGATACCTACGAGCAGTACTTC. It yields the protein CASSPGPDTYEQYF.

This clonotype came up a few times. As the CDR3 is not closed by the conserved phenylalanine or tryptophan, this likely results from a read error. The CDR3 nucleotides are TGTGCCTGGAGTGTTGGACACTATGGCTACACCTCC. Its translation: CAWSVGHYGYTS. This sequence joins TRBV30 and TRBJ1-2; D unresolved. With 0 bases removed from V and 3 bases from J, the gap between germline ends came to 5 bases. The V gene's germline CDR1 is GTSNPN and CDR2 SVGIG (reference sequence). This CDR3 comprises 12 residues.

CDR3 sequence reads: CASSSRSAGKETQYF. The CDR3, as DNA: TGTGCCAGTAGTTCCAGGTCGGCAGGGAAAGAGACCCAGTACTTC. The genes are TRBV19 and TRBJ2-5; the D gene is possibly TRBD1 (5 bases). This CDR3 comprises 15 residues. V was shortened by 5 bases and J by 3 bases, with 16 bases between the two germline ends. CDR1 and CDR2 (germline): LNHDA, SQIVND (reference sequence). Variable domain in full (rest from reference TRBV19 and TRBJ2-5): DGGITQSPKYLFRKEGQNVTLSCEQNLNHDAMYWYRQDPGQGLRLIYYSQIVNDFQKGDIAEGYSVSREKKESFPLTVTSAQKNPTAFYLCASSSRSAGKETQYFGPGTRLLVL.

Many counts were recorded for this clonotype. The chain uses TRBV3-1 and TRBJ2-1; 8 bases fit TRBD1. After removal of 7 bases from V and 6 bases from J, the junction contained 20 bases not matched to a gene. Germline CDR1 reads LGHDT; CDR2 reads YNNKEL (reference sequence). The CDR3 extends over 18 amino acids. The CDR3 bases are TGTGCCAGCACGAGGTCAGGGGGCTCTCCCCAAATATTCAATGAGCAGTTCTTC. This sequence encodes CASTRSGGSPQIFNEQFF.

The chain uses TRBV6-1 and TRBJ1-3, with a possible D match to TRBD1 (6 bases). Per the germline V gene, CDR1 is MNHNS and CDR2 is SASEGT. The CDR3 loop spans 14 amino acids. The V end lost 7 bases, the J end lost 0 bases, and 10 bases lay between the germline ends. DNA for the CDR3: TGTGCCAGCACGGGACAAAGCTCTGGAAACACCATATATTTT. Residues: CASTGQSSGNTIYF.

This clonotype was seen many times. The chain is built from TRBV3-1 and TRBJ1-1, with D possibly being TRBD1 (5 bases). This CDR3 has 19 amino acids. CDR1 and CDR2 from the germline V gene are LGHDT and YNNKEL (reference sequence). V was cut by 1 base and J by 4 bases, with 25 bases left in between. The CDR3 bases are TGTGCCAGCAGCCAAGGTTGGAAGGGGTCGCTAAAGGAGGTCACTGAAGCTTTCTTT. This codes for CASSQGWKGSLKEVTEAFF.

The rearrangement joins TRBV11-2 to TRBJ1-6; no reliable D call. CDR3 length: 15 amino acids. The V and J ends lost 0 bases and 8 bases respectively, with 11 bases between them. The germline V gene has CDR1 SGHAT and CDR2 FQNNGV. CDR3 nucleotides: TGTGCCAGCAGCTTAGATAACGACCGATATTCACCCCTCCACTTT. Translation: CASSLDNDRYSPLHF. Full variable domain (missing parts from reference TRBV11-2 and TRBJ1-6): EAGVAQSPRYKIIEKRQSVAFWCNPISGHATLYWYQQILGQGPKLLIQFQNNGVVDDSQLPKDRFSAERLKGVDSTLKIQPAKLEDSAVYLCASSLDNDRYSPLHFGNGTRLTVT.

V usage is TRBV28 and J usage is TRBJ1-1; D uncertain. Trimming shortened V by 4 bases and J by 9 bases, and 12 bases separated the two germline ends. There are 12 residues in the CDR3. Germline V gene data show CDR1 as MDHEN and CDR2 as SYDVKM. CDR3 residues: CASSSQRNKAFF. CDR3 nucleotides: TGTGCCAGCAGTTCCCAGAGAAATAAAGCTTTCTTT.

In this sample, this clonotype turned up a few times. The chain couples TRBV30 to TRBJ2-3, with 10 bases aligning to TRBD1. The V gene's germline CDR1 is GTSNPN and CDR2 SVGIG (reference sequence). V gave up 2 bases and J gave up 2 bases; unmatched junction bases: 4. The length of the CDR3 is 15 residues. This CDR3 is CAWSLRQGATDTQYF. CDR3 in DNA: TGTGCCTGGAGTTTGCGACAGGGGGCCACAGATACGCAGTATTTT.

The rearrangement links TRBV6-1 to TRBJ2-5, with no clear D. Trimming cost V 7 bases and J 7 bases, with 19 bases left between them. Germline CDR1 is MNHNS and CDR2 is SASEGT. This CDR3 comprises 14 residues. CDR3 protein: CASTLDDQWRTQYF. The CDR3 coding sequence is TGTGCCAGCACTCTGGACGACCAATGGCGGACCCAGTACTTC.

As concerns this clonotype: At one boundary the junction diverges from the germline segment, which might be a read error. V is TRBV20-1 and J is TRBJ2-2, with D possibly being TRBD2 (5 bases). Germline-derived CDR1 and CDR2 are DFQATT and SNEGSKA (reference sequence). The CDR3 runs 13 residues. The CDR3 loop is CSAMTVNTGELLF. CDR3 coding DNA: TGCAGTGCAATGACCGTGAACACCGGGGAGCTGCTTTTT.

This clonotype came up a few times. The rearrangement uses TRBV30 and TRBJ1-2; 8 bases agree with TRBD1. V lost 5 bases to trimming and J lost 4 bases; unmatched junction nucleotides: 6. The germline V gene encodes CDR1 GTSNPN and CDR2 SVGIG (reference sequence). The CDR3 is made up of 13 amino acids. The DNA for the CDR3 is TGTGCCTGGGGTAAACAGGGGGGCTATGGCTACACCTTC. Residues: CAWGKQGGYGYTF. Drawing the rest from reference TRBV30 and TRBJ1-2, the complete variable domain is SQTIHQWPATLVQPVGSPLSLECTVEGTSNPNLYWYRQAAGRGLQLLFYSVGIGQISSEVPQNLSASRPQDRQFILSSKKLLLSDSGFYLCAWGKQGGYGYTFGSGTRLTVV.

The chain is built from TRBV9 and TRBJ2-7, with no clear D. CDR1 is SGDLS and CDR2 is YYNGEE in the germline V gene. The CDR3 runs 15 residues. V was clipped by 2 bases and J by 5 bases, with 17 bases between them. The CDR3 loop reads CASSVDERSPHEQYF. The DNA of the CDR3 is TGTGCCAGCAGCGTCGACGAGCGAAGCCCCCACGAGCAGTACTTC.

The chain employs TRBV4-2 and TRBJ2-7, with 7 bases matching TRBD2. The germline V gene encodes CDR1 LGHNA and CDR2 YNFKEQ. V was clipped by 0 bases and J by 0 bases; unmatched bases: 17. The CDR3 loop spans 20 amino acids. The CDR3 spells CASSQEGPRLAGPSSYEQYF. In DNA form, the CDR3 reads TGTGCCAGCAGCCAAGAAGGGCCGAGGTTAGCGGGTCCGAGCTCCTACGAGCAGTACTTC.

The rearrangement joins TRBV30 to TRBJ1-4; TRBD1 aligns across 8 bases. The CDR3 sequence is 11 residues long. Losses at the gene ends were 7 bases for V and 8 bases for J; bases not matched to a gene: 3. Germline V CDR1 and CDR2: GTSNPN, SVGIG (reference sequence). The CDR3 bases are TGTGCCTTCGGACAGGGAGAAAAACTGTTTTTT. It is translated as CAFGQGEKLFF.

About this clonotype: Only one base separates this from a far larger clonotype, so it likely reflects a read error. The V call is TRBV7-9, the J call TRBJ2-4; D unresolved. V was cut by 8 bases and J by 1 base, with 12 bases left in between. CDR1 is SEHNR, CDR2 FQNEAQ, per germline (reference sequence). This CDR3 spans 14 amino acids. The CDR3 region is CASGKGSAKNIQYF. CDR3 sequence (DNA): TGTGCCAGCGGCAAGGGCTCGGCCAAAAACATTCAGTACTTC. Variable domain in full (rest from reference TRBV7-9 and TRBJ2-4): DTGVSQNPRHKITKRGQNVTFRCDPISEHNRLYWYRQTLGQGPEFLTYFQNEAQLEKSRLLSDRFSAERPKGSFSTLEIQRTEQGDSAMYLCASGKGSAKNIQYFGAGTRLSVL.

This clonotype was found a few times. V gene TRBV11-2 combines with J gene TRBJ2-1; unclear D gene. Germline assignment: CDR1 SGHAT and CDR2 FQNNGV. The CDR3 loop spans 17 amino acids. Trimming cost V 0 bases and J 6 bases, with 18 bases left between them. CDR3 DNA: TGTGCCAGCAGCTTAGATCCAAGTCGGGTAAAGGGCAATGAGCAGTTCTTC. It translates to CASSLDPSRVKGNEQFF.

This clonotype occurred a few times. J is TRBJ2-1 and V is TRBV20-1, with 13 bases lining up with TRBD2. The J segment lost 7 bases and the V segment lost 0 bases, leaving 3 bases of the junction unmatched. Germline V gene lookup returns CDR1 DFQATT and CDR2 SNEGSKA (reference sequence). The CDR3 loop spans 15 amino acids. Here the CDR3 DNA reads TGCAGTGCTAGAGAAGGACTAGCGGGAGCTAATGAGCAGTTCTTC. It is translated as CSAREGLAGANEQFF.